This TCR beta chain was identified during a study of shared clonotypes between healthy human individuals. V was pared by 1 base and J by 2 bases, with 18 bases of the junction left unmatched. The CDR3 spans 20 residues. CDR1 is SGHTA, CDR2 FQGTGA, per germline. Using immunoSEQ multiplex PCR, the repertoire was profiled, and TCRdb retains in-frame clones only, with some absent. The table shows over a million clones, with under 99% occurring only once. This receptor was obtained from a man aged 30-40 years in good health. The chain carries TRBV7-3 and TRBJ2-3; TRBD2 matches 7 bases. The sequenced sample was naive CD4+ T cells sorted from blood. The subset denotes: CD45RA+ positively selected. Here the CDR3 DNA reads TGTGCCAGCAGCTTAAGGCCCGGGAGTTGGGCTAGCGGCTACACAGATACGCAGTATTTT. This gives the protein CASSLRPGSWASGYTDTQYF.